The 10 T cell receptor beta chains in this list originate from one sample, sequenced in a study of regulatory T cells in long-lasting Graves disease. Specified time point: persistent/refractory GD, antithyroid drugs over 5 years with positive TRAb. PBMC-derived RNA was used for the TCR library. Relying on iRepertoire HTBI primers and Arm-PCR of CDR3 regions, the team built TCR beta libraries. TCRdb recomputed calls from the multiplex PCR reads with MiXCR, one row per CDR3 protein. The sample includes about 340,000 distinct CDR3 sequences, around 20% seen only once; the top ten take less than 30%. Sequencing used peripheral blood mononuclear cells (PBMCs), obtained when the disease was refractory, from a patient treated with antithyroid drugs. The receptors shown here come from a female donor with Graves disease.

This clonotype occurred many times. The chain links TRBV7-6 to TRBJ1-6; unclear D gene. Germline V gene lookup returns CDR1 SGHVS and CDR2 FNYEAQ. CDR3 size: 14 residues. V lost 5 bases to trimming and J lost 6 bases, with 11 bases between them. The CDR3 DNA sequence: TGTGCCAGCAGCCTCGACACACGTAATTCACCCCTCCACTTT. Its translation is CASSLDTRNSPLHF.

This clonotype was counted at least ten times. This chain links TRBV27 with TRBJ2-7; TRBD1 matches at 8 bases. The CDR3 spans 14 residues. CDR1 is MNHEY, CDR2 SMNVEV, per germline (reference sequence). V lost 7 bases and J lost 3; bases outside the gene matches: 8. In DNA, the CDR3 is TGTGCCAGCAAACAACAGGGGGAAAACTACGAGCAGTACTTC. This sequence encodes CASKQQGENYEQYF.

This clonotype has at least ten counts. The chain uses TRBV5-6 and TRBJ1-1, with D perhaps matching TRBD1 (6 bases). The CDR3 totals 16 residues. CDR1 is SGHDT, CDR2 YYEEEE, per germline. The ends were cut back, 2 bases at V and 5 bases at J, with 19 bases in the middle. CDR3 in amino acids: CASSLGQTFLGTEAFF. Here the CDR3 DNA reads TGTGCCAGCAGCTTAGGACAGACATTCTTAGGGACTGAAGCTTTCTTT.

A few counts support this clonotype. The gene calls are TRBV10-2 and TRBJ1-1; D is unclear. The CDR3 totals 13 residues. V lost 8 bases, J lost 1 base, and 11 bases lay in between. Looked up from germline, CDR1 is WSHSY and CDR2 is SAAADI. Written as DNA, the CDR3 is TGCGCCAGCGTCAATTTCTGGAACACTGAAGCTTTCTTT. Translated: CASVNFWNTEAFF.

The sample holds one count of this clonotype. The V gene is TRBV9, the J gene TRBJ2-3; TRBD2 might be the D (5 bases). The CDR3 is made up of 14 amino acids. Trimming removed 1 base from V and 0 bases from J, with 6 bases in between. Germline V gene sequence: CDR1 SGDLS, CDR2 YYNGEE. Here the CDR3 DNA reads TGTGCCAGCAGCGTACGGGGAAGCACAGATACGCAGTATTTT. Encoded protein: CASSVRGSTDTQYF.

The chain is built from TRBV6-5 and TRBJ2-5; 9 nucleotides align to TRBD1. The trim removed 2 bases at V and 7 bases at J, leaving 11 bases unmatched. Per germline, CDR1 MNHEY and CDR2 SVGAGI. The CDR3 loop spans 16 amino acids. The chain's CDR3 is CASSYKTGGRHGTQYF. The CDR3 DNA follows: TGTGCCAGCAGTTACAAGACAGGGGGTCGACACGGGACCCAGTACTTC.

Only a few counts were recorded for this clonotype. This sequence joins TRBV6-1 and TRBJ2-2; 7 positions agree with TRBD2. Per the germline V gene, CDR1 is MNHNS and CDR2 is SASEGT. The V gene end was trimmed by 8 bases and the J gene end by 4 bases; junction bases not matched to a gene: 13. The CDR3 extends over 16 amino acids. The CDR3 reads CASRLVAGGTTGELFF. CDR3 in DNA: TGTGCCAGCCGGTTGGTTGCCGGGGGGACCACCGGGGAGCTGTTTTTT.

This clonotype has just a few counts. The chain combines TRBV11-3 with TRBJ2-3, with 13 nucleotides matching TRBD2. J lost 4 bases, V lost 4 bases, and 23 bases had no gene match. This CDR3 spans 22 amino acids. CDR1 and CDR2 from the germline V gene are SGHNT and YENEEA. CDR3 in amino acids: CASSSPTRGLAGYTPNPDTQYF. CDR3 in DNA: TGTGCCAGCAGCTCACCTACACGGGGACTAGCGGGATACACCCCCAATCCAGATACGCAGTATTTT.

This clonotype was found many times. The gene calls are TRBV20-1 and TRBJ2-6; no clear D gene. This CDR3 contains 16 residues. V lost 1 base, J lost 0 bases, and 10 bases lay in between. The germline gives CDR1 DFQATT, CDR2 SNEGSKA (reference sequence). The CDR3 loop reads CSARVPRVSGANVLTF. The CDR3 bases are TGCAGTGCTAGAGTTCCAAGGGTCTCTGGGGCCAACGTCCTGACTTTC.

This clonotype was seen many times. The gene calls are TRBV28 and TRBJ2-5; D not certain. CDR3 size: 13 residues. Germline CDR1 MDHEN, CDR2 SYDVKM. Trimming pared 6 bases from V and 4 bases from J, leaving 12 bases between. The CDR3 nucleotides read TGTGCCAGCAGGGACCCGGCGCGAGAGACCCAGTACTTC. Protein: CASRDPARETQYF.